This T cell receptor beta chain was observed in a study of T cell clusters in autoimmune cytopenias. Background on the study: The mean age of healthy donor controls was 56 years, the median approximately 60 years.

Multiplex touch-down PCR amplified TRB using TRB-A and TRB-B pools in one tube. Reprocessing the multiplex PCR reads, TCRdb reports a single entry for every CDR3 protein and omits DNA. The sample has 9,500 to 12,000 distinct CDR3 sequences. Regarding the study as a whole: Clustering suggested that physiological T cell clusters were missing in primary autoimmune cytopenia patients.

Each sample's input was around 270 ng genomic DNA, some 38,000 genome equivalents. Of note for this clonotype: Its antigen is unidentified.

The same data also went into a second study, on T cell repertoires in aging, cancer and after chemotherapy. That paper notes: Rebound thymic output was suggested by rising median generation probability during chemotherapy in each cancer cohort.

The receptor was derived from a human donor in good health. The sequencing sample was made of peripheral blood.

The CDR3 protein is CASSPEVQGGTDTQYF. The V and J genes are TRBV18 and TRBJ2-3; the TCRdb call, TRBD1, lacks DNA for checking. The CDR3 length is 16 residues. The V gene's germline CDR1 is KGHSH and CDR2 LQKENI.